This entry lists 2 T cell receptor beta chains sequenced from one sample in a study of T cells in Graves' hyperthyroidism and ophthalmopathy. RNA transcripts gave rise to amplified TCR beta CDR3 regions. The primer set for the first-round RT-PCR of the TCR CDR3 was HTBI. TCRdb itself ran the multiplex PCR reads through MiXCR, one entry per CDR3 protein. The sample lists nearly 600,000 distinct CDR3 sequences; about 15% were seen once. Sequencing input: blood. Receptors were obtained from a young woman with Graves' hyperthyroidism that later progressed to Graves' ophthalmopathy.

The sample holds many counts of this clonotype. The chain is built from TRBV5-1 and TRBJ2-1; 7 bases are a match to TRBD2. V was pared by 1 base and J by 8 bases, with 6 bases of the junction left unmatched. The V gene's germline CDR1 is SGHRS and CDR2 YFSETQ. This CDR3 comprises 14 residues. The CDR3 spells CASSLTSGVDEQFF. The CDR3 coding sequence is TGCGCCAGCAGCTTGACAAGCGGGGTCGATGAGCAGTTCTTC.

This clonotype was observed at least ten times. This sequence joins TRBV5-1 and TRBJ1-5; weak D call: TRBD1 (5 bases). Germline-derived CDR1 and CDR2 are SGHRS and YFSETQ. With 0 bases removed from V and 16 bases from J, the gap between germline ends came to 17 bases. The CDR3 is made up of 13 amino acids. CDR3 DNA: TGCGCCAGCAGCTTGGCCGGGTCTTCGGACATCCATTTT. This codes for CASSLAGSSDIHF.